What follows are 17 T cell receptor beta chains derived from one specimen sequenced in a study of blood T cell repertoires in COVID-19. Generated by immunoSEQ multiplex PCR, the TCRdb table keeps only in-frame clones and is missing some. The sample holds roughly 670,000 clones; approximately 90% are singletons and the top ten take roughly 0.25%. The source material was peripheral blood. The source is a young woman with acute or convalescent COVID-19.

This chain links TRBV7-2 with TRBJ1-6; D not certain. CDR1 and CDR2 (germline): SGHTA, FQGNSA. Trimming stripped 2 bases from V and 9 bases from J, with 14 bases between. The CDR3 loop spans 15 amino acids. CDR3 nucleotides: TGTGCCAGCAGCTTACCGCTGGGAGTTGGTTCACCCCTCCACTTT. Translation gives CASSLPLGVGSPLHF.

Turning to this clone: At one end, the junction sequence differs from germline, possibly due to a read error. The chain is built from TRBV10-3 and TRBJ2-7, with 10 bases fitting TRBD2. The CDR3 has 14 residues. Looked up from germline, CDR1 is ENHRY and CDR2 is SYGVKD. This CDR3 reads CAIGERGGSYEQYF. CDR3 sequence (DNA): TGTGCCATCGGTGAGCGGGGGGGTTCCTACGAGCAGTACTTC.

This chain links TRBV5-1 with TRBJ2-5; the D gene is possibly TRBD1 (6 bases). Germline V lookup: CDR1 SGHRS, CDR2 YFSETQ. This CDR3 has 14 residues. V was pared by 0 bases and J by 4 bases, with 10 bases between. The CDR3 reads CASSLAGRGETQYF. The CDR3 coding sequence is TGCGCCAGCAGCTTGGCAGGCAGGGGAGAGACCCAGTACTTC. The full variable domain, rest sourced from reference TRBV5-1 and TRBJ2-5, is KAGVTQTPRYLIKTRGQQVTLSCSPISGHRSVSWYQQTPGQGLQFLFEYFSETQRNKGNFPGRFSGRQFSNSRSEMNVSTLELGDSALYLCASSLAGRGETQYFGPGTRLLVL.

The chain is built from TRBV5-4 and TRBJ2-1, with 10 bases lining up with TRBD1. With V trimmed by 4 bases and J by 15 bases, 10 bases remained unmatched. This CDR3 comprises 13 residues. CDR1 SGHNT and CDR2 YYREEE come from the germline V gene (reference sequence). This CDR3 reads CASSVTGGPAGFF. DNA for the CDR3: TGTGCCAGCAGCGTGACAGGGGGCCCCGCGGGGTTCTTC.

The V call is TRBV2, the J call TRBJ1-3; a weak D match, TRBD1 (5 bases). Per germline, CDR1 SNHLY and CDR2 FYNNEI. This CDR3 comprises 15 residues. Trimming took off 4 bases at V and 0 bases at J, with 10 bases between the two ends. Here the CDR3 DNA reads TGTGCCAGCAGTGGGGGCGGGATCTCTGGAAACACCATATATTTT. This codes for CASSGGGISGNTIYF.

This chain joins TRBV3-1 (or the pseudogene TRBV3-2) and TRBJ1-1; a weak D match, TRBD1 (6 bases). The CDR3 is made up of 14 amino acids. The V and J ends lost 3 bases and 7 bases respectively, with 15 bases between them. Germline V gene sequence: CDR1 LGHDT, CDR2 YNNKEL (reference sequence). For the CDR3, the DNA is TGTGCCAGCAGCCATACGGCGGAAGGGGGTGAAGCTTTCTTT. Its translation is CASSHTAEGGEAFF.

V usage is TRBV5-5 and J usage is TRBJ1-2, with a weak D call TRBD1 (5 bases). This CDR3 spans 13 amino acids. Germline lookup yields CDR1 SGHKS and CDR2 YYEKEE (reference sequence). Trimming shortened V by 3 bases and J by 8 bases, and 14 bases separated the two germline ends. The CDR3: CASSYRGGDGYTF. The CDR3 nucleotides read TGTGCCAGCAGCTACCGTGGGGGGGACGGCTACACCTTC.

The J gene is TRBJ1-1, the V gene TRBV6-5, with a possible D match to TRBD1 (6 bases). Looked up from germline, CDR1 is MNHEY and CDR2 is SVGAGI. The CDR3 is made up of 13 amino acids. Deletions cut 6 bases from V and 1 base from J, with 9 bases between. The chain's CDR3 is CASRTGQNTEAFF. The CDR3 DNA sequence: TGTGCCAGCAGGACAGGACAGAACACTGAAGCTTTCTTT.

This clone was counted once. The CDR3 sequence: CASSQAGTADTEAFF. In DNA form, the CDR3 reads TGCGCCAGCAGCCAAGCAGGGACAGCGGACACTGAAGCTTTCTTT. This chain connects TRBV4-1 to TRBJ1-1; 7 nucleotides agree with TRBD1. The CDR3 totals 15 residues. The germline V gene has CDR1 MGHRA and CDR2 YSYEKL. Trimming removed 1 base from V and 3 bases from J; junction bases left unmatched: 5.

The CDR3 nucleotides read TGTGCCAGCAGCGTAGACGGGGACACCGGGGAGCTGTTTTTT. Residues: CASSVDGDTGELFF. The chain recombines TRBV9 with TRBJ2-2, with D perhaps matching TRBD2 (5 bases). V gave up 0 bases and J gave up 3 bases, with 6 bases separating them. Looked up from germline, CDR1 is SGDLS and CDR2 is YYNGEE. This CDR3 comprises 14 residues.

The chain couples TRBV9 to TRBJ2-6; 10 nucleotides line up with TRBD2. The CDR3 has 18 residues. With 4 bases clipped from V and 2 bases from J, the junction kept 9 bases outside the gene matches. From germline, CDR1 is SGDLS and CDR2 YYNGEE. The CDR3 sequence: CASSQRGLAVAGANVLTF. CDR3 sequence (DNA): TGTGCCAGCAGCCAAAGAGGACTAGCGGTAGCTGGGGCCAACGTCCTGACTTTC.

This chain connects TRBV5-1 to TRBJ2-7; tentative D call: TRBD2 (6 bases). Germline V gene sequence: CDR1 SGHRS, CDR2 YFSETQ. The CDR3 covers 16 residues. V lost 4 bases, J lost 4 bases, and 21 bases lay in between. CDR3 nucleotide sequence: TGCGCCAGCAGCACCGCCGGGACTCCATTAAATTACGAGCAGTACTTC. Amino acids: CASSTAGTPLNYEQYF. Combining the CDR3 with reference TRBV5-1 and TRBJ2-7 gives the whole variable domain KAGVTQTPRYLIKTRGQQVTLSCSPISGHRSVSWYQQTPGQGLQFLFEYFSETQRNKGNFPGRFSGRQFSNSRSEMNVSTLELGDSALYLCASSTAGTPLNYEQYFGPGTRLTVT.

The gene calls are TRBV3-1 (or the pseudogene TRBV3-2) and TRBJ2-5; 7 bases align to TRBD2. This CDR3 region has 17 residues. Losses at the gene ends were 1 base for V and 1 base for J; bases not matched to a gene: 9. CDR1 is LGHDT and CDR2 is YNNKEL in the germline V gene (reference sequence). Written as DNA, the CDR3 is TGTGCCAGCAGCCAAGTAAATACGGGGGGACCCCAAGAGACCCAGTACTTC. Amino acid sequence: CASSQVNTGGPQETQYF.

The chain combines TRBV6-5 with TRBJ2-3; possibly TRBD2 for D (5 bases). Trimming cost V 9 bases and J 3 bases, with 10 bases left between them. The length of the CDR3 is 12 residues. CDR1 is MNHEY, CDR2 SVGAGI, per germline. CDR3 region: CASKRGTDTQYF. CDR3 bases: TGTGCCAGTAAACGGGGAACAGATACGCAGTATTTT.

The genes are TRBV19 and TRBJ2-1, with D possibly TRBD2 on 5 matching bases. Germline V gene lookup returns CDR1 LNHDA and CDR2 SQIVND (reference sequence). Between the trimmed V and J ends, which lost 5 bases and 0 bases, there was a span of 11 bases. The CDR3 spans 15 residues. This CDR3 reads CASSPLGSSYNEQFF. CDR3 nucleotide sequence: TGTGCCAGTAGTCCCCTGGGGAGCTCCTACAATGAGCAGTTCTTC.

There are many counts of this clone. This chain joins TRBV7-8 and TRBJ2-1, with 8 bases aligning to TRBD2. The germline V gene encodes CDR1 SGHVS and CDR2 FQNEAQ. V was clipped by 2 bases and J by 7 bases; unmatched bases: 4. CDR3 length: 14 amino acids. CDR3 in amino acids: CASSLFSGVNEQFF. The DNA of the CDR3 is TGTGCCAGCAGCTTATTTAGCGGGGTAAATGAGCAGTTCTTC.

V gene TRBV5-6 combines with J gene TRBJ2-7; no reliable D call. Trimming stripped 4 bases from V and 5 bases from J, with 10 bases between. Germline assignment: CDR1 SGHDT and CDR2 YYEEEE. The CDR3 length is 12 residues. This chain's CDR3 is CASSHQEDEQYF. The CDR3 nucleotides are TGTGCCAGCAGCCACCAAGAGGACGAGCAGTACTTC.